The 4 T cell receptor beta chains reported below all come from one sample, sequenced in a study of human CD4 T cells and Enterobacteriaceae. TCRdb's table, derived via immunoSEQ multiplex PCR, lists solely in-frame clones and lacks some. Of under 750 clones in the sample, approximately 38% were seen once. FACS sorting after 6-7 days collected CFSE-low CD25+ ICOS+ proliferating activated T cells. Irradiated autologous monocytes pulsed with antigen were cultured at a 2:1 ratio with CFSE-labeled memory CD4+ T cells. Sorting took every CD4+ cell except CD45RA+CCR7+CD95- naive cells, reaching over 98% purity. The specimen sequenced was bacteria-reactive CD4+ T cells grown in culture. As for subset: CFSE-low proliferating memory CD4 T cells sorted after in vitro stimulation with a heat-inactivated bacterium or M. tuberculosis lysate. The receptors originated from a human donor in good health.

The chain has TRBV30 and TRBJ1-3; perhaps TRBD1 as D (5 bases). Germline-derived CDR1 and CDR2 are GTSNPN and SVGIG (reference sequence). This CDR3 is built from 14 residues. The V end was cut by 5 bases, the J end by 7 bases, with 18 bases between. CDR3 loop: CAWSSGFGGNTIYF. CDR3 DNA: TGTGCCTGGTCCTCGGGTTTTGGGGGGAACACCATATATTTT.

The rearrangement links TRBV6-4 to TRBJ2-1; 11 bases are shared with TRBD2. Germline assignment: CDR1 MRHNA and CDR2 SNTAGT. The V and J ends lost 3 bases and 6 bases, in that order; junction bases with no gene match: 4. The length of the CDR3 is 15 residues. The CDR3 is CASSEDTSGSNEQFF. The CDR3 coding sequence is TGTGCCAGCAGTGAAGATACTAGCGGGAGCAATGAGCAGTTCTTC.

The chain has TRBV15 and TRBJ1-3; TRBD1 aligns across 10 bases. V lost 0 bases, J lost 4 bases, and 6 bases stayed unmatched. The length of the CDR3 is 17 residues. Germline V gene sequence: CDR1 LNHNV, CDR2 YYDKDF (reference sequence). CDR3 protein: CATSREKTGGRGNTIYF. As DNA, the CDR3 is TGTGCCACCAGCAGAGAAAAGACAGGGGGCCGCGGAAACACCATATATTTT.

About this clone itself: The sample has other DNA sequences that encode this CDR3 too. The genes are TRBV11-3 and TRBJ1-3; TRBD1 is a possible D gene (5 bases). Germline loops: CDR1 SGHNT, CDR2 YENEEA. The CDR3 is 15 amino acids. Trimming cost V 5 bases and J 0 bases, with 11 bases left between them. CDR3 protein: CASSVSGFSGNTIYF. Here the CDR3 DNA reads TGTGCCAGCAGCGTCTCAGGGTTCTCTGGAAACACCATATATTTT.